The 3 T cell receptor beta chains listed next were all sequenced from one sample in a study of blood T cell repertoires in COVID-19. Libraries were prepared by immunoSEQ multiplex PCR; TCRdb keeps only in-frame clonotypes and omits some of them. In the table there are about 170,000 clones, over 85% of which are singletons. The sequencing sample was made of peripheral blood. Every receptor here comes from a woman between 45 and 60 years old with acute or convalescent COVID-19.

The chain uses TRBV19 and TRBJ2-7; D is unclear. V lost 1 base, J lost 3 bases, and 7 bases lay in between. The CDR3 totals 13 residues. CDR1 and CDR2 from the germline V gene are LNHDA and SQIVND (reference sequence). Here the CDR3 reads CASSIATGYEQYF. For the CDR3, the DNA is TGTGCCAGTAGTATAGCGACGGGCTACGAGCAGTACTTC.

J is TRBJ2-1 and V is TRBV10-3, with D possibly TRBD2 on 5 matching bases. CDR1 ENHRY and CDR2 SYGVKD come from the germline V gene. V dropped 4 bases and J dropped 6 bases, with 16 bases sitting between them. The CDR3 contains 15 residues. The CDR3 DNA reads as TGTGCCATCAGTGGTACTAGTATCGAGGGCAATGAGCAGTTCTTC. Translated, it gives CAISGTSIEGNEQFF.

The chain recombines TRBV30 with TRBJ2-3; D is perhaps TRBD2 (5 bases). V lost 1 base to trimming and J lost 0 bases, with 20 bases between them. The CDR3 loop spans 18 amino acids. The germline gives CDR1 GTSNPN, CDR2 SVGIG (reference sequence). The CDR3 loop is CAWSGSGSISSSTDTQYF. CDR3 DNA sequence: TGTGCCTGGAGTGGGAGCGGCAGCATTTCTTCTAGCACAGATACGCAGTATTTT.